This entry describes one T cell receptor beta chain. This clonotype was detected only a few times. The antigen this receptor binds is unknown. One base away there is no much larger clone; base qualities are not given. Amplification of TCR beta CDR3 regions was carried out from RNA transcripts. The TCR CDR3 was subjected to a first round of RT-PCR using the HTBI primer set and the Qiagen OneStep RT-PCR kit. The libraries were constructed in a second round of multiplex PCR and then size-selected and purified. The libraries were sequenced on an Illumina HiSeq2000 using paired-end 100 bp reads. Per the original workflow: SOAPnuke was used to process the raw data, removing reads that contained adapters or uncalled bases, had a mean Phred below 15, or lacked an exact match to the constant primer or identifier. COPE v1.2.5 was used to merge high-quality paired reads, and clonotypes were defined as unique nucleotide sequences. MiTCR v1.1 was used to align clonotypes to the IMGT TRBV, TRBD and TRBJ reference segments. The analysis included only V-J combinations with a frequency above 0.0001, which together covered 99% to 99.2% of the repertoires. A TCS score was defined as the ratio of F50 (clonal expansion) to E x V (chaos), with BLOSUM62-based TCRdist applied between CDR3 peptides within each V-J. Welch's t-statistics and random forest reduced around 510 V-J features to 13, which were used in a naive Bayes classifier (R e1071). The public reads were reanalyzed by TCRdb: fastp trimming at Q25, MiXCR alignment, in-frame beta chains only. Every CDR3 protein is listed once, alongside the most common genes and DNA of its rows. TCRdb, not the original authors, processed these V and J calls. For this sample there are about 360,000 distinct CDR3 sequences; roughly 13% appear just once. In total, the top ten clones hold 9.2% of the sample.

From its cysteine to its phenylalanine, the CDR3 spans 16 amino acids. The sequence is cut down to CDR3 DNA, 48 bases in frame from base 1. Deletion took 4 bases off V and 3 bases off J, with a span of 15 bases between the germline ends. The germline V gene (reference sequence) yields LGHDT for CDR1 and YNNKEL for CDR2. This specimen comes from a study of T cells in Graves' hyperthyroidism and ophthalmopathy (dated by TCRdb to about 2019). Looking at the study overall: Peripheral blood samples were taken at initial diagnosis, before any treatment was given. A discovery cohort of about 100 patients, roughly 43 with Graves' ophthalmopathy and roughly 59 with stable Graves' hyperthyroidism, was used to find distinguishing TCR V-J signatures. Whether ophthalmopathy could be predicted prospectively was tested in an independent validation cohort made up of about 20 hyperthyroidism patients plus 17 patients who later progressed to ophthalmopathy. The 75 to 100 discovery patients were randomly split 7:3 into training and test sets. The study also compared thyroid tissue and blood T-cell repertoires from five or six Graves' hyperthyroidism patients. After sampling, hyperthyroidism patients received methimazole starting at 30 mg daily, and ophthalmopathy patients received high-dose intravenous methylprednisolone. TCR Vbeta CDR3 sequencing of 135 peripheral blood samples (over 40 ophthalmopathy, about 75 hyperthyroidism and roughly 17 progressor patients) is reported in the paper.

Stable Graves' hyperthyroidism was defined as no progression to ophthalmopathy during 18 months of follow-up. Hyperthyroidism patients were aged 18 to 65 years and newly diagnosed, with disease duration of less than 2 months. The study excluded patients with uncontrolled infections, other autoimmune diseases, pregnancy or lactation. Diagnoses were established on the basis of clinical symptoms, serum thyroxine and TRAb, thyroid ultrasound, and orbital computed tomography. PBMCs were isolated from about 9.2 ml of fresh peripheral blood by Ficoll-Paque density gradient centrifugation. Total RNA was extracted using Trizol reagent, and RNA quality was assessed on an Agilent 2100 Bioanalyzer. Study-wide findings and limitations: Most expanded thyroid clonotypes (frequency above 0.001) were also detected in blood, a finding suggesting that blood repertoires may reflect thyroid immune responses. No statistical method was used to fix the sample size in advance, and group allocation was not hidden from the investigators. A 13 V-J signature model separated ophthalmopathy from stable hyperthyroidism, with just over 85% sensitivity and 81% to 82% specificity in cross-validation and 80%/75% in testing. In validation, progression to ophthalmopathy was predicted by the model with nearly 71% sensitivity and roughly 72% specificity, a median of around 6.5 months before onset.

This clonotype was sampled from a young woman with Graves' hyperthyroidism. The sequence links TRBV3-1 to TRBJ2-2, with the D assignment possibly TRBD1 or TRBD2, given 5 matching bases for each. Sequencing was performed on blood. The nucleotide sequence is TGTGCCAGCAGCCCTCCGGGACGGATGGACACCGGGGAGCTGTTTTTT. The encoded protein is CASSPPGRMDTGELFF.